This entry lists 17 T cell receptor beta chains sequenced from one sample in a study of CD8+ T cells in alopecia areata. cDNA prepared by RNA extraction and subsequent reverse transcription served as the template for sequencing. Profiling relied on immunoSEQ multiplex PCR, and the TCRdb table lists in-frame clones only, not all of them. The sample has about 97,000 clones; more than 35% are singletons. The sequenced material came from CD4+ T cells sorted from blood. Receptors originate from a human donor with alopecia areata.

The chain employs TRBV5-4 and TRBJ2-2, with TRBD1 matching 7 bases. The CDR3 has 16 amino acids. V lost 4 bases to trimming and J lost 4 bases; unmatched junction nucleotides: 10. Germline CDR1 reads SGHNT; CDR2 reads YYREEE (reference sequence). The CDR3 reads CASSPSRTGITGELFF. The DNA of the CDR3 is TGTGCCAGCAGCCCTTCACGGACAGGCATCACCGGGGAGCTGTTTTTT.

CDR3 nucleotides: TGTGCCAGCAGGAGGGAAGGGACGAACACCGGGGAGCTGTTTTTT. Translated: CASRREGTNTGELFF. V and J are TRBV7-8 and TRBJ2-2; D is perhaps TRBD2 (5 bases). V shed 6 bases and J shed 0 bases, with 11 bases lying between them. CDR1 SGHVS and CDR2 FQNEAQ come from the germline V gene. The CDR3 has 15 amino acids.

The table lists this clone with a few counts. This sequence joins TRBV9 and TRBJ2-5, with D unresolved. The CDR3 spans 14 residues. The germline V gene has CDR1 SGDLS and CDR2 YYNGEE. V shed 2 bases and J shed 2 bases, with 10 bases lying between them. CDR3 amino acids: CASSVHGAQETQYF. In DNA, the CDR3 is TGTGCCAGCAGCGTCCACGGTGCGCAAGAGACCCAGTACTTC.

This clone came up a few times. The rearrangement uses TRBV28 and TRBJ1-2; D unresolved. Germline V gives CDR1 MDHEN, CDR2 SYDVKM. CDR3 length equals 12 residues. The V end lost 3 bases, the J end lost 5 bases, and 7 bases lay between the germline ends. CDR3 DNA: TGTGCCAGCAGTTTGGCGGGTTATGGCTACACCTTC. It codes for CASSLAGYGYTF.

This CDR3 is CAVDRDGRTDTQYF. The CDR3 nucleotides are TGTGCGGTGGACCGGGACGGTCGCACAGATACGCAGTATTTT. The chain employs TRBV30 and TRBJ2-3, with D perhaps matching TRBD1 or TRBD2 (5 bases each). This CDR3 spans 14 amino acids. CDR1 GTSNPN and CDR2 SVGIG come from the germline V gene (reference sequence). Complete variable domain (other parts from reference TRBV30 and TRBJ2-3): SQTIHQWPATLVQPVGSPLSLECTVEGTSNPNLYWYRQAAGRGLQLLFYSVGIGQISSEVPQNLSASRPQDRQFILSSKKLLLSDSGFYLCAVDRDGRTDTQYFGPGTRLTVL.

The chain uses TRBV30 and TRBJ2-5; D ambiguous. The CDR3 loop spans 16 amino acids. The ends were cut back, 2 bases at V and 4 bases at J, with 20 bases in the middle. Looked up from germline, CDR1 is GTSNPN and CDR2 is SVGIG (reference sequence). CDR3 region: CAWSWSPPGVSETQYF. The DNA for the CDR3 is TGTGCCTGGAGTTGGAGCCCCCCCGGCGTCTCAGAGACCCAGTACTTC.

This chain links TRBV7-9 with TRBJ2-3, with TRBD2 matching 8 bases. Trimming cost V 7 bases and J 1 base; bases outside gene matches: 4. This CDR3 is built from 14 residues. The germline gives CDR1 SEHNR, CDR2 FQNEAQ (reference sequence). As DNA, the CDR3 is TGTGCCAGCACTCTAGCGGGCGGCACAGATACGCAGTATTTT. This gives the protein CASTLAGGTDTQYF.

This clone was recorded at least ten times. The gene calls are TRBV7-2 and TRBJ2-2, with a possible D match to TRBD1 (5 bases). Trimming removed 5 bases at V and 5 bases at J, with 9 bases between. The CDR3 loop spans 13 amino acids. Germline assignment: CDR1 SGHTA and CDR2 FQGNSA. CDR3 in DNA: TGTGCCAGCAGCGCTACAGGAACCGGGGAGCTGTTTTTT. It codes for CASSATGTGELFF.

This clone was found once. V and J are TRBV9 and TRBJ2-1, with a weak D call TRBD1 (6 bases). CDR1 is SGDLS, CDR2 YYNGEE, per germline. The CDR3 length is 18 residues. Trimming stripped 0 bases from V and 0 bases from J, with 16 bases between. The CDR3 loop is CASSVVGRGPSSYNEQFF. CDR3 DNA: TGTGCCAGCAGCGTAGTTGGCAGGGGTCCCAGCTCCTACAATGAGCAGTTCTTC.

DNA for the CDR3: TGTGCCAGCAGCTTGGCGCTAGCGGGGGGCTACGAGCAGTACTTC. This gives the protein CASSLALAGGYEQYF. The chain joins TRBV5-6 to TRBJ2-7; 11 nucleotides agree with TRBD2. The CDR3 contains 15 residues. The V and J ends lost 0 bases and 3 bases, in that order; junction bases with no gene match: 2. Per the germline V gene, CDR1 is SGHDT and CDR2 is YYEEEE.

This rearrangement joins TRBV6-5 to TRBJ2-3, with D hard to call. V lost 0 bases to trimming and J lost 3 bases, with 13 bases between them. In germline, CDR1 is MNHEY, CDR2 SVGAGI. The CDR3 covers 16 residues. CDR3: CASSYSGPKITDTQYF. DNA for the CDR3: TGTGCCAGCAGTTACTCGGGTCCGAAAATAACAGATACGCAGTATTTT.

The gene calls are TRBV7-3 and TRBJ2-1; tentatively, D is TRBD2 (6 bases). The V and J ends lost 5 bases and 10 bases respectively, with 21 bases between them. The CDR3 covers 15 residues. Germline assignment: CDR1 SGHTA and CDR2 FQGTGA. CDR3 in DNA: TGTGCCAGCAGCCGCACCTCACCGGGACTCTCCGAGCAGTTCTTC. Residues: CASSRTSPGLSEQFF.

V and J are TRBV27 and TRBJ2-2; a weak D match, TRBD2 (6 bases). In germline, CDR1 is MNHEY, CDR2 SMNVEV (reference sequence). Trimming left V 4 bases short and J 5 bases short, with 11 bases between. The CDR3 sequence is 14 residues long. The CDR3 DNA is TGTGCCAGCAGTTCGGGGGTTGTTACCGGGGAGCTGTTTTTT. This encodes CASSSGVVTGELFF.

By sample share, this clone is medium-sized. V usage is TRBV15 and J usage is TRBJ2-5; tentatively, D is TRBD1 (7 bases). The V and J ends lost 6 bases and 5 bases respectively, with 19 bases between them. From germline, CDR1 is LNHNV and CDR2 YYDKDF (reference sequence). The CDR3 runs to 15 residues. In DNA form, the CDR3 reads TGTGCCACCAGTCCCCCCGGCAGGGGGGCGGAGACCCAGTACTTC. Its protein product is CATSPPGRGAETQYF.

The genes are TRBV6-5 and TRBJ2-7; D may be TRBD2 (5 bases). The V end lost 5 bases, the J end lost 0 bases, and 14 bases lay between the germline ends. CDR1 and CDR2 from the germline V gene are MNHEY and SVGAGI. The CDR3 is made up of 15 amino acids. The CDR3 nucleotides read TGTGCCAGCAGTGGGCCGGGATTCGGCTCCTACGAGCAGTACTTC. This encodes CASSGPGFGSYEQYF.

CDR3: CASRMTSTDTQYF. The CDR3 DNA is TGTGCCAGCAGAATGACTAGCACAGATACGCAGTATTTT. This chain uses TRBV6-5 with TRBJ2-3; D not resolved. Trimming stripped 6 bases from V and 0 bases from J, with 7 bases between. The germline V gene encodes CDR1 MNHEY and CDR2 SVGAGI. The CDR3 is 13 amino acids.

A single count supports this clone. The DNA of the CDR3 is TGTGCCAGCAGACAACCGGACAGGCAGAGTAGCAATCAGCCCCAGCATTTT. It is translated as CASRQPDRQSSNQPQHF. The chain has TRBV10-3 and TRBJ1-5; TRBD1 matches 7 bases. V lost 10 bases and J lost 0; bases outside the gene matches: 15. Germline CDR1 ENHRY, CDR2 SYGVKD. This CDR3 has 17 residues.